These T cell receptor beta chains were read from a single sample in a study of blood T cell repertoires in COVID-19. Profiled with immunoSEQ multiplex PCR; TCRdb holds only in-frame clones, not every one. The data show 400,000 to 500,000 clones, more than 70% seen once. What was sequenced was PBMCs or T cells enriched from blood (not recorded which). All receptors derive from a woman between 18 and 29 years old who had been exposed to COVID-19. Both conserved end residues are part of each CDR3. D genes are given only for firm matches. Only part of the rows carry a size: once, few, many, or a class if the clone is expanded.

J,D,size,V,CDR3,DNA
TRBJ1-2,.,few,TRBV27,CASSLTRQVNYGYTF,TGTGCCAGCAGTTTAACCAGGCAGGTTAACTATGGCTACACCTTC
TRBJ2-5,.,.,TRBV4-1,CASSQDPPPGDQETQYF,TGCGCCAGCAGCCAAGATCCCCCCCCAGGGGACCAAGAGACCCAGTACTTC
TRBJ2-7,TRBD2,.,TRBV11-2,CASSLPTSGSSYEQYF,TGTGCCAGCAGCTTACCAACTAGCGGTAGCTCCTACGAGCAGTACTTC
TRBJ1-6,.,once,TRBV7-9,CASSLEPNSPLHF,TGTGCCAGCAGCTTAGAGCCCAATTCACCCCTCCACTTT
TRBJ1-2,.,.,TRBV13,CASSLGAAGYTF,TGTGCCAGCAGCTTAGGGGCCGCTGGCTACACCTTC
TRBJ2-5,TRBD2,.,TRBV5-8,CASSLARLAGAARETQYF,TGTGCCAGCAGCTTGGCCCGGCTAGCGGGAGCAGCACGAGAGACCCAGTACTTC
TRBJ2-7,TRBD2,.,TRBV5-4,CASSRGLAGSYEQYF,TGTGCCAGCAGCAGGGGACTAGCGGGATCCTACGAGCAGTACTTC
TRBJ1-1,.,.,TRBV9,CASSVEAHRVDTEAFF,TGTGCCAGCAGCGTAGAGGCCCACAGGGTTGACACTGAAGCTTTCTTT
TRBJ2-1,TRBD2,.,TRBV6-5,CASSYLGLADYNEQFF,TGTGCCAGCAGTTACCTAGGACTAGCAGACTACAATGAGCAGTTCTTC
TRBJ1-5,TRBD1,few,TRBV3-1/TRBV3-2,CASSFQQGQQPQHF,TGTGCCAGCAGCTTCCAACAGGGACAGCAGCCCCAGCATTTT
TRBJ1-5,TRBD1,.,TRBV27,CASSTQGAPFAQHF,TGTGCCAGCAGTACTCAGGGGGCCCCATTCGCCCAGCATTTT
TRBJ1-5,.,.,TRBV5-5,CASSFDPENNQPQHF,TGTGCCAGCAGCTTTGATCCGGAGAACAATCAGCCCCAGCATTTT
TRBJ1-4,TRBD1,.,TRBV7-9,CASSPFRVETGNEKLFF,TGTGCCAGCAGCCCCTTTCGGGTTGAGACAGGGAATGAAAAACTGTTTTTT
TRBJ2-7,TRBD1,.,TRBV10-3,CATHDPGTGGGYEQYF,TGTGCCACCCACGACCCCGGGACAGGGGGCGGCTACGAGCAGTACTTC
TRBJ1-2,.,.,TRBV18,CASSRQGNHYTF,TGTGCCAGCTCACGTCAGGGGAACCACTACACCTTC
TRBJ1-3,.,.,TRBV4-2,CASSQLGRQPRPSGNTIYF,TGTGCCAGCAGCCAGCTAGGTCGTCAGCCCAGACCCTCTGGAAACACCATATATTTT
TRBJ2-7,.,.,TRBV20-1,CSARWLYEQYF,TGCAGTGCTAGATGGCTCTACGAGCAGTACTTC
TRBJ1-6,.,.,TRBV12-3/TRBV12-4,CASSLRGVPPLHF,TGTGCCAGCAGTTTACGGGGGGTTCCACCCCTCCACTTT
TRBJ1-1,TRBD1,few,TRBV9,CATSGTGGERGSEAFF,TGTGCCACTTCCGGGACAGGGGGCGAGCGAGGGTCTGAAGCTTTCTTT
TRBJ2-1,TRBD2,.,TRBV6-5,CASLAGEAHNEQFF,TGTGCCAGCCTAGCGGGAGAAGCCCACAATGAGCAGTTCTTC
TRBJ2-5,.,.,TRBV27,CASSPIVGRETQYF,TGTGCCAGCAGTCCAATCGTGGGGCGGGAGACCCAGTACTTC
TRBJ2-4,.,.,TRBV9,CASSSSGANIQYF,TGTGCCAGCAGCTCCTCTGGGGCGAACATTCAGTACTTC
TRBJ2-2,.,.,TRBV10-3,CATRFSGPTGELFF,TGTGCCACCCGGTTTTCGGGTCCTACCGGGGAGCTGTTTTTT
TRBJ2-3,TRBD1,once,TRBV11-3,CASRDATGGANTQYF,TGTGCCAGCCGGGACGCGACAGGGGGCGCGAATACGCAGTATTTT
TRBJ2-2,.,.,TRBV9,CASSVVARADTGELFF,TGTGCCAGCAGCGTAGTTGCGAGGGCGGACACCGGGGAGCTGTTTTTT
TRBJ2-3,.,once,TRBV5-8,CASSLALEGEDTQYF,TGTGCCAGCAGCTTGGCGCTAGAAGGGGAAGATACGCAGTATTTT
TRBJ2-3,.,.,TRBV12-3/TRBV12-4,CASRLQSANTQYF,TGTGCCAGCAGACTTCAGAGCGCAAATACGCAGTATTTT
TRBJ2-3,.,.,TRBV10-1,CASSYYSTDTQYF,TGCGCCAGCAGCTACTATAGCACAGATACGCAGTATTTT
TRBJ2-1,TRBD2,.,TRBV5-4,CASSLDQREADEQFF,TGTGCCAGCAGCTTGGACCAGCGGGAGGCCGATGAGCAGTTCTTC
TRBJ2-7,.,.,TRBV18,CASSPSSYEQYF,TGTGCCAGCTCACCATCATCCTACGAGCAGTACTTC
TRBJ2-5,TRBD2,.,TRBV6-2/TRBV6-3,CASSYASGGAETQYF,TGTGCCAGCAGTTACGCTAGCGGGGGGGCAGAGACCCAGTACTTC